In this sample, the clone carrying this TCR beta chain turned up a few times. The antigen is not known. The sample comes from a study of T cells in Graves' hyperthyroidism and ophthalmopathy. The study, taken as a whole, reports: Most thyroid clonotypes that were expanded above 0.001 also turned up in blood. For ophthalmopathy, model prediction preceded onset by a median approximately 6 months. In simple terms, a model built on 13 V-J features told ophthalmopathy apart from stable hyperthyroidism.

Criteria for exclusion of patients were uncontrolled infection, other autoimmune disease, pregnancy or lactation. Regions amplified from RNA transcripts were the TCR beta CDR3 regions. HTBI primers drove first-round RT-PCR of the TCR CDR3. Each CDR3 protein gets one entry after TCRdb re-called the multiplex PCR reads with MiXCR. The repertoire holds about 570,000 distinct CDR3 sequences, with just over 45% as singletons. The germline V gene has CDR1 MDHEN and CDR2 SYDVKM. The V and J ends lost 8 bases and 2 bases respectively, with 9 bases between them. The CDR3 loop spans 12 amino acids. V usage is TRBV28 and J usage is TRBJ1-2, with D unclear. The receptor's source is an adult woman with Graves' disease, either hyperthyroidism or ophthalmopathy (not recorded which). Input material: peripheral blood or thyroid tissue (not recorded which). CDR3 nucleotides: TGTGCCAGCTGTGCCATGAACTATGGCTACACCTTC. Protein sequence: CASCAMNYGYTF.